Sequencing of this TCR beta chain was carried out in a study of cytomegalovirus exposure and HLA in healthy donors. Researchers ran the PCR with 60 Vbeta and 13 Jbeta primers. Assay: immunoSEQ multiplex PCR; the TCRdb copy retains only in-frame clones and omits some. The ten most abundant clones cover about 0.9% of a sample with about 190,000 clones. Broader study findings: There were fewer than 200 TCR beta chains listed as cytomegalovirus-associated.

Germline V gene lookup returns CDR1 MDHEN and CDR2 SYDVKM. V gave up 1 base and J gave up 4 bases, with 11 bases separating them. The CDR3 totals 15 residues. Regarding this clone: Its antigen is as yet unknown.

The chain recombines TRBV28 with TRBJ1-3; maybe TRBD1 (5 bases). The sequenced sample consisted of PBMCs. This TCR came from a woman younger than 45 in good health and CMV-seropositive. CDR3 in amino acids: CASSLLRGIGNTIYF. The CDR3 DNA sequence: TGTGCCAGCAGTTTATTACGGGGGATAGGAAACACCATATATTTT.